The subject of this entry is one T cell receptor (beta chain). This clonotype has a handful of counts. What antigen it recognizes has not been identified. No quality values exist for individual bases; no much larger clone is one base distant. These data come from a study of regulatory T cells in long-lasting Graves disease (dated by TCRdb to 2020 to 2023). For the wider study: In the newly diagnosed Graves' disease group, patients had been taking antithyroid drugs for less than 3 months. The study was conducted in China and was registered as a clinical trial. A total of around 35 samples underwent TCR sequencing, from about 13 patients with persistent Graves' disease and 20 patients with newly diagnosed Graves' disease. Peripheral blood TCR sequencing and RNA sequencing compared persistent Graves' disease patients with newly diagnosed Graves' disease patients. What the study reported, not specific to this receptor: Persistent disease showed preferential use of TRBV28, TRBJ1-2 and TRBJ2-5, whereas newly diagnosed disease favored TRBV20-1 and TRBJ2-1. Because the primary lesion, thyroid tissue, could not be accessed, the study looked at peripheral blood alone. Lower TCR Shannon entropy and fewer highly expanded clones were observed in persistent Graves' disease patients than in newly diagnosed patients, which suggested clonal expansion. A larger number of public clonotypes was shared among persistent patients (about 2,700) than among newly diagnosed patients (about 990). The authors noted that the small sample size was a limitation that may lower accuracy. Only the TCR beta chain was sequenced and analyzed.

The junction carries 14 bases between V and J, which are trimmed by 5 bases and 1 base respectively. For CDR1 and CDR2, the germline V gene lists SGHTA and FQGNSA. The CDR3 runs 15 residues from the cysteine to the phenylalanine. Only the CDR3 region is kept as DNA, spanning 45 bases read in frame from base 1. The intended sense of this specimen's time point label: newly diagnosed GD, antithyroid drugs for less than 3 months. For both TCR sequencing and RNA sequencing, RNA was extracted from PBMCs in TRIzol. Graves' disease was diagnosed according to American Thyroid Association guidelines. Recruitment of patients was carried out at an endocrinology department in Xi'an, China. From each patient, approximately 9.9 milliliters of peripheral blood was collected into an EDTA anticoagulant tube. Ficoll Paque Plus density gradient separation was used to isolate PBMCs, and no further T cell sorting was done. An Agilent 2100 Bioanalyzer and agarose gel were used to check RNA quality, while a NanoDrop 2000 measured RNA concentration.

The library relied on multiplex PCR. Sequencing was performed on an Illumina HiSeq 4000. iRepertoire HTBI primers and Arm-PCR amplification of CDR3 regions were used to construct TCR beta libraries. PCR products were gel purified before sequencing. Regarding the original processing steps: Gene usage analysis of CDR3 amino acid clonotypes used the approximately 62 TRBV and fewer than 15 TRBJ segments found across samples. COPE and FqMerger were used to merge filtered high-quality paired reads into contigs. BLAST was used to align contigs to IMGT TRBV, TRBD and TRBJ reference genes, with CDR3 defined following IMGT. Any clonotype with a frequency above 0.1% was counted as a highly expanded clone. Repertoire diversity was measured by Shannon entropy, and V-J evenness by the Gini coefficient. A clonotype found in more than one individual was treated as public. Clones were called with MiXCR by TCRdb after fastp trimmed the public reads at Q25, and only in-frame beta chains were retained. Rows are combined by CDR3 protein, so each entry shows the most common genes and DNA. TCRdb's processing, not the authors' own work, is the source of the V and J calls. Counted in this sample were around 470,000 distinct CDR3 sequences; around 15% of them appeared once. Jointly, the top ten make up about 15% of the sample.

This sample also appeared in a second study, on T cells in Graves' hyperthyroidism and ophthalmopathy. Per the second study: A patient counted as having stable Graves' hyperthyroidism if no progression to ophthalmopathy occurred over 18 months of follow-up. Hyperthyroidism patients were aged 18 to 65 years and newly diagnosed, with disease duration of less than 2 months. Exclusion was applied to patients with uncontrolled infections, other autoimmune diseases, pregnancy or lactation. Diagnoses were based on clinical symptoms, serum thyroxine and TRAb, thyroid ultrasound and orbital computed tomography. The first round of RT-PCR for the TCR CDR3 was performed with the HTBI primer set and the Qiagen OneStep RT-PCR kit. Blood samples also contained most of the expanded thyroid clonotypes (frequency above 0.001), which suggests that blood repertoires may reflect thyroid immune responses. In cross-validation, a model built on a 13 V-J signature told ophthalmopathy apart from stable hyperthyroidism with approximately 90% sensitivity and around 83% specificity, and in testing the same model reached 80%/75%. During validation, the model predicted progression to ophthalmopathy a median of approximately 7 months ahead of onset, with almost 71% sensitivity and about 75% specificity. To identify distinguishing TCR V-J signatures, a discovery cohort of about a hundred patients was used, comprising 43 with Graves' ophthalmopathy and around 60 with stable Graves' hyperthyroidism. Whether ophthalmopathy could be predicted prospectively was tested in an independent validation cohort made up of roughly 20 hyperthyroidism patients plus 17 patients who later progressed to ophthalmopathy. The 100 discovery patients were randomly split 7:3 into training and test sets. Thyroid tissue and blood T-cell repertoires from six Graves' hyperthyroidism patients were also compared in the study. After blood sampling, hyperthyroidism patients were treated with methimazole at a starting dose of 30 mg daily, and ophthalmopathy patients were treated with high-dose intravenous methylprednisolone. Libraries were constructed in a second round of multiplex PCR, after which size selection and purification were performed. Libraries were sequenced paired-end with 100 bp reads on an Illumina HiSeq2000. SOAPnuke was used to process the raw data, with reads discarded if the reads contained adapters or uncalled bases, had a mean Phred below 15, or lacked an exact constant-primer or identifier match. High-quality paired reads were merged using COPE v1.2.5, and each unique nucleotide sequence was defined as a clonotype. MiTCR v1.1 was used to align the clonotypes against IMGT TRBV, TRBD and TRBJ reference segments. Analysis was restricted to V-J combinations with a frequency above 0.0001, which covered just over 98% of repertoires. The TCS score was defined as F50 (clonal expansion) divided by E x V (chaos), with BLOSUM62-based TCRdist calculated between CDR3 peptides within each V-J. Welch's t-statistics and random forest reduced 500 to 550 V-J features to fewer than 15, which were used in a naive Bayes classifier (R e1071). Sample size was not statistically predetermined, and investigators were not blinded to group allocation. The paper describes TCR Vbeta CDR3 sequencing of some 130 peripheral blood samples, made up of 43 ophthalmopathy patients, roughly 75 hyperthyroidism patients and about 17 progressor patients.

The rearranged chain carries TRBV7-2 and TRBJ2-5; the D call could be TRBD1 or TRBD2, with each sharing 5 bases. This specimen consisted of peripheral blood mononuclear cells (PBMCs), obtained at new diagnosis, from a patient treated with antithyroid drugs. The sequence came from a woman between 45 and 65 years old with Graves disease. Donor details come from another sample of the same person, matched by shared clones. The CDR3 reads CASSQGPHTQETQYF. DNA sequence: TGTGCCAGCAGCCAGGGACCCCACACCCAAGAGACCCAGTACTTC.